Below, 19 T cell receptor beta chains from the same sample are listed, as sequenced in a study of cytomegalovirus exposure and HLA in healthy donors. Amplification used 60 Vbeta primers and 13 Jbeta primers. The assay was immunoSEQ multiplex PCR, and TCRdb's table has in-frame clones only and misses some. The sample contains 95,000 to 150,000 clones, about 8% of which appear only once. The sequencing input was PBMCs. These receptors were taken from a woman in her forties in good health and CMV-seropositive.

The CDR3 DNA sequence: TGTGCCAGCAGCGTAGACAGGGGACGTGGCTACACCTTC. This sequence encodes CASSVDRGRGYTF. This chain uses TRBV9 with TRBJ1-2; TRBD1 matches 7 bases. The CDR3 consists of 13 residues. Trimming removed 0 bases from V and 7 bases from J; junction bases left unmatched: 3. Per germline, CDR1 SGDLS and CDR2 YYNGEE.

The chain carries TRBV6-5 and TRBJ2-3; D call uncertain. The CDR3 has 13 amino acids. Germline V gene data show CDR1 as MNHEY and CDR2 as SVGAGI. V was shortened by 5 bases and J by 3 bases, with 9 bases between the two germline ends. CDR3: CASSRLETDTQYF. The CDR3 nucleotides read TGTGCCAGCAGTAGGCTAGAAACAGATACGCAGTATTTT.

This clone was picked up a small number of times. The chain employs TRBV18 and TRBJ1-4; D gene unclear. Per the germline V gene, CDR1 is KGHSH and CDR2 is LQKENI. V lost 2 bases, J lost 8 bases, and 21 bases lay in between. The CDR3 runs 17 residues. CDR3 coding DNA: TGTGCCAGCTCACCAACTTTTACGGGGTTCGAGGGAGAAAAACTGTTTTTT. Its translation: CASSPTFTGFEGEKLFF.

This clone has a handful of counts. This rearrangement joins TRBV6-5 to TRBJ1-3; D ambiguous. Trimming removed 7 bases from V and 2 bases from J, with 12 bases in between. The CDR3 length is 14 residues. Per the germline V gene, CDR1 is MNHEY and CDR2 is SVGAGI. CDR3 region: CASTRAAPGNTIYF. CDR3 bases: TGTGCCAGCACGCGGGCCGCGCCTGGAAACACCATATATTTT.

There are many counts of this clone. This rearrangement joins TRBV15 to TRBJ2-1; TRBD2 aligns across 11 bases. The germline V gene has CDR1 LNHNV and CDR2 YYDKDF (reference sequence). The V gene end was trimmed by 4 bases and the J gene end by 6 bases; junction bases not matched to a gene: 5. The CDR3 consists of 15 residues. The CDR3 reads CATSTRTSGLNEQFF. The CDR3 DNA reads TGTGCCACCAGCACCCGGACTAGCGGGCTCAATGAGCAGTTCTTC.

This clone has more than one count but fewer than ten. The chain joins TRBV6-1 to TRBJ1-5; tentatively, D is TRBD1 (6 bases). Trimming removed 2 bases at V and 5 bases at J, with 16 bases between. The CDR3 has 16 amino acids. The germline CDR1 and CDR2 sequences are MNHNS and SASEGT. DNA for the CDR3: TGTGCCAGCAGTGAAACCCGGACAGATCGGTATCAGCCCCAGCATTTT. Translating gives CASSETRTDRYQPQHF.

The sample holds a few counts of this clone. V usage is TRBV11-2 and J usage is TRBJ1-1; a weak D match, TRBD1 (5 bases). V was cut by 2 bases and J by 6 bases, with 16 bases left in between. The CDR3 contains 15 residues. Germline CDR1 is SGHAT and CDR2 is FQNNGV. This CDR3 is CASSLIQGGRAEAFF. The CDR3 DNA is TGTGCCAGCAGCTTAATCCAGGGCGGAAGGGCTGAAGCTTTCTTT.

CDR3 loop: CASSSGALFGYTF. The CDR3 nucleotides are TGTGCCAGCAGCTCAGGGGCCTTATTTGGCTACACCTTC. The chain is built from TRBV7-2 and TRBJ1-2; a possible D gene is TRBD1 (6 bases). The V and J ends lost 4 bases and 7 bases respectively, with 13 bases between them. Looked up from germline, CDR1 is SGHTA and CDR2 is FQGNSA. The length of the CDR3 is 13 residues.

V and J are TRBV7-8 and TRBJ1-4; maybe TRBD1 (5 bases). Trimming removed 7 bases from V and 8 bases from J, with 17 bases in between. Germline CDR1 reads SGHVS; CDR2 reads FQNEAQ. The CDR3 extends over 14 amino acids. This CDR3 is CASTGDPSGEKLFF. CDR3 DNA sequence: TGTGCCAGCACGGGGGATCCTTCGGGAGAAAAACTGTTTTTT.

The V and J genes are TRBV7-3 and TRBJ2-6, with 10 bases aligning to TRBD1. CDR1 and CDR2 from the germline V gene are SGHTA and FQGTGA. The junction had 5 bases not matched to a gene; V was cut back by 2 bases and J by 10 bases. CDR3 length: 15 amino acids. This CDR3 reads CASSLLGQGSNVLTF. CDR3 in DNA: TGTGCCAGCAGCTTACTGGGACAGGGGTCAAACGTCCTGACTTTC.

The J gene is TRBJ1-2, the V gene TRBV5-4; TRBD1 aligns across 9 bases. V lost 5 bases, J lost 8 bases, and 7 bases stayed unmatched. The CDR3 contains 13 residues. Germline lookup yields CDR1 SGHNT and CDR2 YYREEE (reference sequence). This CDR3 is CASRSQGAQGYTF. In nucleotides, the CDR3 is TGTGCCAGCAGATCACAGGGGGCTCAGGGCTACACCTTC.

This chain joins TRBV19 and TRBJ1-6; D may be TRBD1 (6 bases). This CDR3 spans 16 amino acids. Germline V gives CDR1 LNHDA, CDR2 SQIVND (reference sequence). Trimming pared 9 bases from V and 7 bases from J, leaving 22 bases between. The CDR3 is CASRGKYTGKNSPLHF. The CDR3 nucleotides are TGTGCCAGCCGGGGAAAATACACAGGGAAAAATTCACCCCTCCACTTT. The variable domain in full, completed from reference TRBV19 and TRBJ1-6, reads DGGITQSPKYLFRKEGQNVTLSCEQNLNHDAMYWYRQDPGQGLRLIYYSQIVNDFQKGDIAEGYSVSREKKESFPLTVTSAQKNPTAFYLCASRGKYTGKNSPLHFGNGTRLTVT.

The table lists this clone with a few counts. V usage is TRBV4-1 and J usage is TRBJ1-4, with 12 nucleotides matching TRBD1. V was clipped by 3 bases and J by 2 bases; unmatched bases: 4. CDR3 length: 17 residues. Germline V gene sequence: CDR1 MGHRA, CDR2 YSYEKL. The chain's CDR3 is CASSQGQGARTNEKLFF. The CDR3 coding sequence is TGCGCCAGCAGCCAGGGACAGGGGGCGCGTACTAATGAAAAACTGTTTTTT.

The table lists this clone with a few counts. V is TRBV18 and J is TRBJ2-7; D is perhaps TRBD2 (5 bases). This CDR3 has 15 residues. Germline V gene lookup returns CDR1 KGHSH and CDR2 LQKENI. The germline V and J ends were trimmed by 2 bases and 4 bases, with 15 bases remaining between them. Here the CDR3 DNA reads TGTGCCAGCTCACCAGGGCCCGGGGTGATTTACGAGCAGTACTTC. Its protein is CASSPGPGVIYEQYF.

Concerning this clone: In the same sample, other DNA sequences code for this CDR3. The rearrangement joins TRBV5-6 to TRBJ2-1; D uncertain. The CDR3 is made up of 11 amino acids. Trimming cost V 4 bases and J 4 bases, with 3 bases left between them. Germline loops: CDR1 SGHDT, CDR2 YYEEEE. The CDR3 spells CASSLYNEQFF. The CDR3 DNA reads TGTGCCAGCAGCCTTTACAATGAGCAGTTCTTC.

This clone was detected a few times. This chain links TRBV27 with TRBJ1-1; possible D gene TRBD1, 5 bases. CDR3 length: 14 amino acids. Trimming cost V 0 bases and J 6 bases, with 11 bases left between them. Germline CDR1 reads MNHEY; CDR2 reads SMNVEV (reference sequence). The CDR3 spells CASSLSRGLAEAFF. CDR3 nucleotide sequence: TGTGCCAGCAGTTTATCTCGGGGACTGGCTGAAGCTTTCTTT.

This clone was seen a few times. The V and J genes are TRBV10-2 and TRBJ1-5; D remains ambiguous. V was trimmed by 2 bases and J by 0 bases, leaving 5 bases between them. Germline V gene sequence: CDR1 WSHSY, CDR2 SAAADI. This CDR3 is 14 amino acids long. Here the CDR3 reads CASSESGSNQPQHF. CDR3 DNA sequence: TGCGCCAGCAGTGAGAGCGGTAGCAATCAGCCCCAGCATTTT.

Only a few counts were recorded for this clone. J is TRBJ1-2 and V is TRBV19; D is perhaps TRBD1 (6 bases). The CDR3 sequence is 12 residues long. Between the trimmed V and J ends, which lost 3 bases and 8 bases, there was a span of 10 bases. Per germline, CDR1 LNHDA and CDR2 SQIVND (reference sequence). CDR3 nucleotides: TGTGCCAGTAGTATCACAGGGTACGGCTACACCTTC. Its protein is CASSITGYGYTF. The variable domain in full, with the rest retrieved from reference TRBV19 and TRBJ1-2, is DGGITQSPKYLFRKEGQNVTLSCEQNLNHDAMYWYRQDPGQGLRLIYYSQIVNDFQKGDIAEGYSVSREKKESFPLTVTSAQKNPTAFYLCASSITGYGYTFGSGTRLTVV.

This clone was counted a few times. The rearrangement joins TRBV7-9 to TRBJ2-7; weak D call: TRBD2 (7 bases). This CDR3 has 13 residues. Trimming took 3 bases from V and 6 from J, leaving 12 bases between them. Germline CDR1 is SEHNR and CDR2 is FQNEAQ (reference sequence). As DNA, the CDR3 is TGTGCCAGCAGCTTCGGTGGGGGGGCCGAGCAGTACTTC. It yields the protein CASSFGGGAEQYF. Full variable domain (remainder filled in from reference TRBV7-9 and TRBJ2-7): DTGVSQNPRHKITKRGQNVTFRCDPISEHNRLYWYRQTLGQGPEFLTYFQNEAQLEKSRLLSDRFSAERPKGSFSTLEIQRTEQGDSAMYLCASSFGGGAEQYFGPGTRLTVT.